This TCR beta chain emerged from a study of shared clonotypes between healthy human individuals. The wider study: Donors were a couple of women and a few men aged 18 to 49.

The study drew all its donors from Caucasian adults living in Nashville, Tennessee. Assay: immunoSEQ multiplex PCR; the TCRdb copy retains only in-frame clones and omits some. The sample lists around 700,000 clones, approximately 75% occurring once. CDR1 and CDR2 from the germline V gene are LNHDA and SQIVND (reference sequence). This CDR3 has 16 amino acids. Trimming pared 7 bases from V and 7 bases from J, leaving 26 bases between. The sequenced sample was memory CD4+ T cells sorted from blood. The subset: CD45RA-negative fraction. The clonotype comes from a woman aged 25 to 45 in good health. The V and J genes are TRBV19 and TRBJ2-7, with D possibly TRBD2 on 6 matching bases. As DNA, the CDR3 is TGTGCCAGTACCGACTATAAGGGTAGCGGCGTGGGGGAGCAGTACTTC. Residues: CASTDYKGSGVGEQYF.